The rows below give T cell receptor beta chains drawn from one sample of a study of CD8 T cells in Susac syndrome. TCRdb called the immunoSEQ multiplex PCR reads again in MiXCR, with one record for every CDR3 protein. The sample carries 150,000 to 190,000 distinct CDR3 sequences, 85% to 95% recorded once. Sequencing was performed on CD8+ T cells from PBMCs. Every receptor here comes from a human donor with multiple sclerosis. The CDR3 runs from the conserved cysteine through the conserved F or W. A D gene is named only where the DNA matches it firmly. Size tells how often a clone was seen (once, few, many) or the class of an expanded clone, and some rows leave it out.

TRBV30,TRBJ1-1,TRBD1,-,TGTGCCGCATCTACCCGGACAGGGTGGGAAGCTTTCTTT,CAASTRTGWEAFF
TRBV27,TRBJ1-2,TRBD1,once,TGTGCCAGCAGTTCCCTCCAGGGGGTTGTAAGCTATGGCTACACCTTC,CASSSLQGVVSYGYTF
TRBV28,TRBJ1-4,-,-,TGTGCCAGCAGATACGGCAGGGGCCTTCTCGTTAATGAAAAACTGTTTTTT,CASRYGRGLLVNEKLFF
TRBV7-9,TRBJ1-3,-,-,TGTGCCAGCAGCTTAGATGGTGAGAACACCATATATTTT,CASSLDGENTIYF
TRBV9,TRBJ1-1,-,-,TGTGCCAGCGGGGGTTGGGAAGAGAACACTGAAGCTTTCTTT,CASGGWEENTEAFF
TRBV15,TRBJ1-2,-,-,TGTGCCACCAGCAACCGGGACCTACCTAACTATGGCTACACCTTC,CATSNRDLPNYGYTF
TRBV27,TRBJ1-5,TRBD1,-,TGTGCCAGCAGTTGGGGACAGGGAAGCAATCAGCCCCAGCATTTT,CASSWGQGSNQPQHF
TRBV20-1,TRBJ2-1,TRBD2,-,TGCAGTGCTCCCACCCGTAGCGGGGGGAACAATGAGCAGTTCTTC,CSAPTRSGGNNEQFF
TRBV29-1,TRBJ1-1,-,-,TGCAGCGTTGAAGGGGTCAGTCCATCAAGCCTGAACACTGAAGCTTTCTTT,CSVEGVSPSSLNTEAFF
TRBV3-1,TRBJ2-4,-,-,TGTGCCAGCAGCCAAGATGGCTCAGCCAAAAACATTCAGTACTTC,CASSQDGSAKNIQYF
TRBV30,TRBJ1-2,TRBD1,-,TGTGCCTGGAGTGTCCAGACAGGGGGGAACTATGGCTACACCTTC,CAWSVQTGGNYGYTF
TRBV7-2,TRBJ2-1,-,few,TGTGCCAGCAGCTTAAACAATGAGCAGTTCTTC,CASSLNNEQFF
TRBV9,TRBJ2-1,-,-,TGTGCCAGCAGCGGAGACAGGAACTTCTACAATGAGCAGTTCTTC,CASSGDRNFYNEQFF
TRBV13,TRBJ1-5,-,-,TGTGCCAGCAGCTCAACAGGGAGCAATCAGCCCCAGCATTTT,CASSSTGSNQPQHF
TRBV9,TRBJ2-1,-,-,TGTGCCAGCAGCATATCAGGACGAGCATGGGGGGATGAGCAGTTCTTC,CASSISGRAWGDEQFF
TRBV29-1,TRBJ2-2,-,once,TGCAGCGTTGAACTACGGGGTTTGGGACCGCACGCGAACACCGGGGAGCTGTTTTTT,CSVELRGLGPHANTGELFF
TRBV5-6,TRBJ2-2,-,-,TGTGCCAGCAGCTTTACGAGGGGATCGGACACCGGGGAGCTGTTTTTT,CASSFTRGSDTGELFF
TRBV30,TRBJ2-7,TRBD1,-,TGTGCCTGGAGCTCGACAGGGTGGTACGAGCAGTACTTC,CAWSSTGWYEQYF
TRBV10-3,TRBJ2-6,TRBD1,-,TGTGCCATCCGGGACAGGGGGCAGTCTGGGGCCAACGTCCTGACTTTC,CAIRDRGQSGANVLTF
TRBV13,TRBJ2-7,-,-,TGTGCCAGCACCACGGGGGCCCACGAGCAGTACTTC,CASTTGAHEQYF
TRBV27,TRBJ2-7,TRBD1,-,TGTGCCAGCAGGCAGGGGGCAGTGAAGTACTTC,CASRQGAVKYF
TRBV7-9,TRBJ2-5,TRBD2,-,TGTGCCAGCAGCTTATTAGCGGGGGAGACCCAGTACTTC,CASSLLAGETQYF
TRBV6-5,TRBJ2-5,TRBD1,-,TGTGCCAGCAGCCCACTACGGGACAGGGTCGAGACCCAGTACTTC,CASSPLRDRVETQYF
TRBV29-1,TRBJ2-7,-,few,TGCAGCGTTGTCGCCAGCGCCTACGAGCAGTACTTC,CSVVASAYEQYF
TRBV15,TRBJ2-7,-,-,TGTGCCACCAGCAGAGGTTCAGGGAAGCAGTACGAGCAGTACTTC,CATSRGSGKQYEQYF
TRBV7-9,TRBJ2-3,-,-,TGTGCCAGCAGCAACCCTAGAACAGATACGCAGTATTTT,CASSNPRTDTQYF
TRBV9,TRBJ2-6,-,-,TGTGCCAGCAGCACCCGCCCTACAGAGTCTGGGGCCAACGTCCTGACTTTC,CASSTRPTESGANVLTF
TRBV27,TRBJ1-6,-,once,TGTGCCAGCAGTTTAGGCGCCTATAATTCACCCCTCCACTTT,CASSLGAYNSPLHF
TRBV15,TRBJ1-1,-,-,TGTGCCACCCATCCCCTGGAGACCAGAGTGAACACTGAAGCTTTCTTT,CATHPLETRVNTEAFF
TRBV5-1,TRBJ2-3,-,-,TGCGCCAGCAGCGGAAGGCTAGAAGGGGGCACAGATACGCAGTATTTT,CASSGRLEGGTDTQYF
TRBV2,TRBJ1-5,-,-,TGTGCCACCAAACAGGAGGGGGGTTCGAATCAGCCCCAGCATTTT,CATKQEGGSNQPQHF
TRBV27,TRBJ2-7,TRBD1,-,TGTGCCAGCAGTAACCAGGGGGCGCCTGGCGAGCAGTACTTC,CASSNQGAPGEQYF
TRBV4-3,TRBJ2-1,-,once,TGCGCCAGCAGCCAAAATGGGTTCGAGGAGCAGTTCTTC,CASSQNGFEEQFF
TRBV29-1,TRBJ1-2,-,-,TGCAGCGTTGAAGTTTTCAGGGCTAACTATGGCTACACCTTC,CSVEVFRANYGYTF
TRBV30,TRBJ1-1,TRBD1,-,TGTGCCTGGAGTGTATCAGGGGGCACTGAAGCTTTCTTT,CAWSVSGGTEAFF
TRBV20-1,TRBJ1-1,-,-,TGCAGTGCCCCAGGGGCTTTCTTT,CSAPGAFF